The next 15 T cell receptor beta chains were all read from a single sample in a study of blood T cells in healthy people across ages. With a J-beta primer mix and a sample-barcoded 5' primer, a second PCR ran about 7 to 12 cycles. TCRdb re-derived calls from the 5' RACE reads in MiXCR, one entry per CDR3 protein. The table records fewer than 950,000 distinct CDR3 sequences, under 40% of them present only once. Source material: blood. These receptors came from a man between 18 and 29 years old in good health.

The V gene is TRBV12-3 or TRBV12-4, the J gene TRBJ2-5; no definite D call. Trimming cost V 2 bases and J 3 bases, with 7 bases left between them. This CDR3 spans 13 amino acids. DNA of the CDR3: TGTGCCAGCAGTTTATTGCCAGAAGAGACCCAGTACTTC. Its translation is CASSLLPEETQYF.

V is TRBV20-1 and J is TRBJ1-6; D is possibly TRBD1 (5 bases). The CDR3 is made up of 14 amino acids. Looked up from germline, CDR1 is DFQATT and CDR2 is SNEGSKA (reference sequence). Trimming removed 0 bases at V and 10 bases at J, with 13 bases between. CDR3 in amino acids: CSAREPGYSSPLHF. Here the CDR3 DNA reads TGCAGTGCTAGAGAGCCAGGGTATTCGTCACCCCTCCACTTT.

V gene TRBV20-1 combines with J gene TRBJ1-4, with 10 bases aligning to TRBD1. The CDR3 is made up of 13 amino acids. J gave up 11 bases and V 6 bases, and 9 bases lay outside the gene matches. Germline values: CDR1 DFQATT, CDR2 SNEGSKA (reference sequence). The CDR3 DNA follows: TGCAGTGCCAGGGACAGGGGTGTGGGGAAACTGTTTTTT. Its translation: CSARDRGVGKLFF.

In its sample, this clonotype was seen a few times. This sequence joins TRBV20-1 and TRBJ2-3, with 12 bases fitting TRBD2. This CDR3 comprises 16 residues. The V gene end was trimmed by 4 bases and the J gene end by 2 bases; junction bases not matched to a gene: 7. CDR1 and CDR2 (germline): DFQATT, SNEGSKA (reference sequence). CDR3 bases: TGCAGTGCTACCCCGGGGACTAGCGGGTACACAGATACGCAGTATTTT. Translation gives CSATPGTSGYTDTQYF.

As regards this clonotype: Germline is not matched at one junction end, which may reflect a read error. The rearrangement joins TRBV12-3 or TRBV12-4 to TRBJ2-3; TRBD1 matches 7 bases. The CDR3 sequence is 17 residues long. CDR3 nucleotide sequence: TGCGCCAGCAGCCCGGACAGGTCTATTATTGGCACAGATACGCAGTATTTT. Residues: CASSPDRSIIGTDTQYF.

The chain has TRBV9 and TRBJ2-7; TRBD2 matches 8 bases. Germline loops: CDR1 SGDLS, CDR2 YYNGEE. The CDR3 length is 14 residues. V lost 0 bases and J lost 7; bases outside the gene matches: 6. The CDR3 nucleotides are TGTGCCAGCAGCGTAGCGACGGCGGGGGGTGAGCAGTACTTC. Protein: CASSVATAGGEQYF.

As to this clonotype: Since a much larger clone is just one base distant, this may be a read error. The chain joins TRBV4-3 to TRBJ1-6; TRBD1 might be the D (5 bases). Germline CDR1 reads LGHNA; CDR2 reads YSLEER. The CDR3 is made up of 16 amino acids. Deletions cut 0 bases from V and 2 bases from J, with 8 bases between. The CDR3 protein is CASSQDPGPYNSPLHF. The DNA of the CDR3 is TGCGCCAGCAGCCAAGATCCGGGGCCCTATAATTCACCCCTCCACTTT.

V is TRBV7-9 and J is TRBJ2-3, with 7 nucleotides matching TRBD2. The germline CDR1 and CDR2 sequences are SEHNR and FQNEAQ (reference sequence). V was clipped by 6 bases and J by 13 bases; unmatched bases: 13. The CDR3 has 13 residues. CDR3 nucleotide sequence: TGTGCCAGCAGGGAAACGGGCGGTACTAGCGAGTATTTT. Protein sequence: CASRETGGTSEYF.

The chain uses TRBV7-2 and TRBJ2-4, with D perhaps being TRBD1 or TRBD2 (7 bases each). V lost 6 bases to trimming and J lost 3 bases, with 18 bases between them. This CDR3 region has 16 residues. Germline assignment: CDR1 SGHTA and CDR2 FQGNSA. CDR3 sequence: CASSFPAGGGKNIQYF. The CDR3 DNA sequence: TGTGCCAGCAGTTTCCCGGCAGGGGGGGGCAAAAACATTCAGTACTTC.

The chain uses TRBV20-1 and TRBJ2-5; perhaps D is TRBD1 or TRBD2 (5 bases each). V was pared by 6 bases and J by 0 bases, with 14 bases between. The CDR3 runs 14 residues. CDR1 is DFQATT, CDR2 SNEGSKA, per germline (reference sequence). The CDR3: CSAIDGAYQETQYF. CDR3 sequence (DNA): TGCAGTGCCATAGACGGGGCGTACCAAGAGACCCAGTACTTC.

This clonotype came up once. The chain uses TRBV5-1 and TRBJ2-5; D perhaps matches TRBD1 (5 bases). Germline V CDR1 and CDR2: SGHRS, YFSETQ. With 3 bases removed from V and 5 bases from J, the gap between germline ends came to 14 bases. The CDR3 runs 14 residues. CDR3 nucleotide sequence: TGCGCCAGCAGCTCCCGACCAGGGTTGGAGACCCAGTACTTC. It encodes CASSSRPGLETQYF.

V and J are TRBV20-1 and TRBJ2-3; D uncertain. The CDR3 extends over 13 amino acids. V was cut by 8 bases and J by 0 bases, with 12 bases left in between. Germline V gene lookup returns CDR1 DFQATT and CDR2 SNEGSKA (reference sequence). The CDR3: CSTKVISTDTQYF. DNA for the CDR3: TGCAGTACTAAGGTCATTAGCACAGATACGCAGTATTTT.

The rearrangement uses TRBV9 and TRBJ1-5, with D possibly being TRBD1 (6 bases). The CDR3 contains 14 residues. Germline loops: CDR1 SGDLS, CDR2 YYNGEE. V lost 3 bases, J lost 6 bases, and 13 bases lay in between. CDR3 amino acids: CASSESGEGQPQHF. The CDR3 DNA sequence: TGTGCCAGCAGCGAATCAGGGGAAGGTCAGCCCCAGCATTTT.

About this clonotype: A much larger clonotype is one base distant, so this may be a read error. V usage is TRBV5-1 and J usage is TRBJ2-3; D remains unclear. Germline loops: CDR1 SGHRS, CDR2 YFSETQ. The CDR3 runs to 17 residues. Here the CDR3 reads CASSLVATNQNTDTQSF. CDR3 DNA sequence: TGCGCCAGCAGCTTGGTGGCCACCAACCAAAACACAGATACGCAGTCTTTT.

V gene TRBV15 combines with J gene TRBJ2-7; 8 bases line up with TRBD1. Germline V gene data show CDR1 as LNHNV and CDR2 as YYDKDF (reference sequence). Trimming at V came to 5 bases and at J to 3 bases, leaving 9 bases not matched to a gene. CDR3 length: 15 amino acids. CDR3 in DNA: TGTGCCACCAGCGTACAGACAGGGGAGATCTACGAGCAGTACTTC. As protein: CATSVQTGEIYEQYF.